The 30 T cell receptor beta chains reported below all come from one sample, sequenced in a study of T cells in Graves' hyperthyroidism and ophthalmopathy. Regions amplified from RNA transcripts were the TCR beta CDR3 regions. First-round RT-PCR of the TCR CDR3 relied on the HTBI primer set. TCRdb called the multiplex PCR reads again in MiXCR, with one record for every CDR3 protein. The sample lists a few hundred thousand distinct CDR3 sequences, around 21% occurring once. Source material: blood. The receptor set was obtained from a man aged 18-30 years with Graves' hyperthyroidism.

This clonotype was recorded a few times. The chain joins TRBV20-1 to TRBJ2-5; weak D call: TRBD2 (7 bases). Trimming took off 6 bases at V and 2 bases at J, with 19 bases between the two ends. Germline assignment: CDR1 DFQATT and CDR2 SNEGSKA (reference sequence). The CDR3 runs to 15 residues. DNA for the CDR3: TGCAGTGCCCTCCAGCTGGCGGGGGCTCAAGAGACCCAGTACTTC. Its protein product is CSALQLAGAQETQYF.

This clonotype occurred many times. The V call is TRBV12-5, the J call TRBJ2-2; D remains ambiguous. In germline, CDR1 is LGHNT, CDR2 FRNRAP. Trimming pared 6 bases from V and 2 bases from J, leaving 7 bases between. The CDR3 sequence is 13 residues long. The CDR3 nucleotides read TGTGCTAGTGGCAATCTCAACACCGGGGAGCTGTTTTTT. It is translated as CASGNLNTGELFF.

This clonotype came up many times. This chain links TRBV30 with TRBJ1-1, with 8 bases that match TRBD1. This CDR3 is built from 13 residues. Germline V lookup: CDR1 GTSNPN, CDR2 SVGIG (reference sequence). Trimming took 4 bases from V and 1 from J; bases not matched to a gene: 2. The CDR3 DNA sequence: TGTGCCTGGATCGACAGGGGGAACACTGAAGCTTTCTTT. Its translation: CAWIDRGNTEAFF.

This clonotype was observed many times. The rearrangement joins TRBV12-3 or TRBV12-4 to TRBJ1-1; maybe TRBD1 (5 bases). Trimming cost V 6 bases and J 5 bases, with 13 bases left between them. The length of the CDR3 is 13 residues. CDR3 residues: CASRRGGWTEAFF. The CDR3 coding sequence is TGTGCCAGCAGAAGGGGAGGGTGGACTGAAGCTTTCTTT.

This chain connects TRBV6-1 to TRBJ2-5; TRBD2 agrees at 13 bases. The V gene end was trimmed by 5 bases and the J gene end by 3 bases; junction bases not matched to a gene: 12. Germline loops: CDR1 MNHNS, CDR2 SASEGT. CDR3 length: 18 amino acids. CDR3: CASSPGLAGARRKETQYF. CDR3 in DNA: TGTGCCAGCAGTCCCGGACTAGCGGGGGCCAGAAGGAAAGAGACCCAGTACTTC.

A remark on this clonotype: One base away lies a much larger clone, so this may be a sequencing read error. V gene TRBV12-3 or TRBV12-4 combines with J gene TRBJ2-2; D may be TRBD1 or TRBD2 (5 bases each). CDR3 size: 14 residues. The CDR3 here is CASSLVRANGELCF. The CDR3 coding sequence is TGTGCCAGCAGTTTAGTCAGGGCGAACGGGGAGCTGTGTTTT.

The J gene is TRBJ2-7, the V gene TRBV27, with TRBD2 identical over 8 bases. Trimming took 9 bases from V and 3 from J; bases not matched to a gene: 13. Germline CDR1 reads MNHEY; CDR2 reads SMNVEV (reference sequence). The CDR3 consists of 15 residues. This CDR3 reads CASRSTTGGFYEQYF. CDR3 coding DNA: TGTGCCAGTCGCTCCACCACGGGGGGGTTCTACGAGCAGTACTTC.

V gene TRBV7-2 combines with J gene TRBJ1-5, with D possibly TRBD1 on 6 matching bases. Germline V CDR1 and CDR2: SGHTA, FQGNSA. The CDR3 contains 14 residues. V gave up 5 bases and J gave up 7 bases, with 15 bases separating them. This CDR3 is CASSGNRVGQPQHF. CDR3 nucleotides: TGTGCCAGCAGCGGGAACAGGGTCGGGCAGCCCCAGCATTTT.

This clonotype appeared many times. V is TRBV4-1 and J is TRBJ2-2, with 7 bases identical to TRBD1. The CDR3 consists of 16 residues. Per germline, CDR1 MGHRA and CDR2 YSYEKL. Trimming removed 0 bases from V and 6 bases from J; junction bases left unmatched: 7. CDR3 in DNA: TGCGCCAGCAGCCAAGAGGGGACAGTCGTTTCCGGGGAGCTGTTTTTT. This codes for CASSQEGTVVSGELFF.

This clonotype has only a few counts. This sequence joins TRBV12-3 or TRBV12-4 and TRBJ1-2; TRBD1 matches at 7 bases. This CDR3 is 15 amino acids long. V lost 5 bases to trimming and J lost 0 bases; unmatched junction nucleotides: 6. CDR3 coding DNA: TGTGCCAGCAGTCCACCCGACAGGGCTAACTATGGCTACACCTTC. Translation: CASSPPDRANYGYTF.

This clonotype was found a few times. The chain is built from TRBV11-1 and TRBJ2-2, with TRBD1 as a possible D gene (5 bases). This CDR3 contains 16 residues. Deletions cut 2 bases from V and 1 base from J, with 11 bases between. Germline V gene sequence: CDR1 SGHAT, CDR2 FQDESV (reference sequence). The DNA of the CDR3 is TGTGCCAGCAGCTTAACTGGGGCCTTGAACACCGGGGAGCTGTTTTTT. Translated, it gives CASSLTGALNTGELFF.

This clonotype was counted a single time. CDR3 in amino acids: CASSARASTDTQYF. The CDR3 coding sequence is TGTGCCAGCAGTGCCCGGGCTAGCACAGATACGCAGTATTTT. The rearrangement links TRBV3-1 to TRBJ2-3; D gene unclear. The CDR3 totals 14 residues. Germline-derived CDR1 and CDR2 are LGHDT and YNNKEL (reference sequence). V dropped 6 bases and J dropped 0 bases, with 10 bases sitting between them.

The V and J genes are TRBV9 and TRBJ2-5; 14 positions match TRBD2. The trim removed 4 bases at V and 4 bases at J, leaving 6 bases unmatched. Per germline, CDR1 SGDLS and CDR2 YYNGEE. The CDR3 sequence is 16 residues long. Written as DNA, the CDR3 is TGTGCCAGCAGCCTCGGACTAGCGGGGGGTACAGAGACCCAGTACTTC. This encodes CASSLGLAGGTETQYF.

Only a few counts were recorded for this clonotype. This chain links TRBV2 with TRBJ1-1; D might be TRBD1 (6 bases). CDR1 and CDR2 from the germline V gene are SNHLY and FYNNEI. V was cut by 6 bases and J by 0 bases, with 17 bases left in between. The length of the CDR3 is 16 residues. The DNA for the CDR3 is TGTGCCAGCAGACGGACAGCCAGTACCTTGAACACTGAAGCTTTCTTT. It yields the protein CASRRTASTLNTEAFF.

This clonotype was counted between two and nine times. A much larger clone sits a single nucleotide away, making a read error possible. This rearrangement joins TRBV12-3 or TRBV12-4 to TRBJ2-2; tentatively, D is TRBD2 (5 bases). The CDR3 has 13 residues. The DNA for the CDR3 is TGTGCCAGCCTGGAGGAGAACACCGGGGAGCTGTGTTTT. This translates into CASLEENTGELCF.

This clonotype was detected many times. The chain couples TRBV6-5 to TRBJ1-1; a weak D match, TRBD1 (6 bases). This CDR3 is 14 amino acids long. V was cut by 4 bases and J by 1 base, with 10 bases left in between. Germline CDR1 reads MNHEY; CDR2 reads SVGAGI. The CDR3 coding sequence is TGTGCCAGCAGTTTTGGACAGACGAACACTGAAGCTTTCTTT. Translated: CASSFGQTNTEAFF.

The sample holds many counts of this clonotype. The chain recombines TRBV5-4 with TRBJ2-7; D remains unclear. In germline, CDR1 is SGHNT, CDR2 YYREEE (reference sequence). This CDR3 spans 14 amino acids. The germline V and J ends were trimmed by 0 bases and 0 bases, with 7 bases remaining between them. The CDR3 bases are TGTGCCAGCAGCTTGGACACTTCCTCCTACGAGCAGTACTTC. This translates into CASSLDTSSYEQYF. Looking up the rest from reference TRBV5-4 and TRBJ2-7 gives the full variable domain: ETGVTQSPTHLIKTRGQQVTLRCSSQSGHNTVSWYQQALGQGPQFIFQYYREEENGRGNFPPRFSGLQFPNYSSELNVNALELDDSALYLCASSLDTSSYEQYFGPGTRLTVT.

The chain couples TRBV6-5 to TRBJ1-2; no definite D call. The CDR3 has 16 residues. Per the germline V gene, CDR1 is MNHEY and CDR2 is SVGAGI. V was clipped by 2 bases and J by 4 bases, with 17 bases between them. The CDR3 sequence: CASSYDGTILSYGYTF. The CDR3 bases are TGTGCCAGCAGTTACGACGGTACCATCTTAAGCTATGGCTACACCTTC.

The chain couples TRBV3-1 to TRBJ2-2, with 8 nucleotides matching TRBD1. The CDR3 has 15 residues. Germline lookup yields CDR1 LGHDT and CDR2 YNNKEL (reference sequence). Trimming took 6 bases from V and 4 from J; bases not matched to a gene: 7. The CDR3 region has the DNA TGTGCCAGCAGTCTCAGGGGGCTCGGCACCGGGGAGCTGTTTTTT. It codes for CASSLRGLGTGELFF.

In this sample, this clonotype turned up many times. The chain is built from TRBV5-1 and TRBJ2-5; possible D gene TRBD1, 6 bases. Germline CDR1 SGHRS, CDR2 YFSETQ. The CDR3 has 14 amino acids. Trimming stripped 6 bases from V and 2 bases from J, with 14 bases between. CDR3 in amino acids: CASTDSTFQETQYF. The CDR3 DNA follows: TGCGCCAGCACGGACAGTACCTTTCAAGAGACCCAGTACTTC.

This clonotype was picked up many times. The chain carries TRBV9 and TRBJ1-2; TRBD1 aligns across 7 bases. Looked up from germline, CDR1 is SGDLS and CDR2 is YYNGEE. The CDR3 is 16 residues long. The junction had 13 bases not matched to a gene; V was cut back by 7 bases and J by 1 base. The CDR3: CASGLPRDSLNYGYTF. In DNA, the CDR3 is TGTGCCAGCGGACTGCCCCGGGACAGCCTTAACTATGGCTACACCTTC.

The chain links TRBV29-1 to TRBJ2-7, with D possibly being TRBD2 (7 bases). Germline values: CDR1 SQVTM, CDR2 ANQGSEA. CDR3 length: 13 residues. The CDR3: CSAPLGGLGEQYF. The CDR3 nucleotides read TGCAGTGCGCCCCTGGGGGGGCTGGGGGAGCAGTACTTC.

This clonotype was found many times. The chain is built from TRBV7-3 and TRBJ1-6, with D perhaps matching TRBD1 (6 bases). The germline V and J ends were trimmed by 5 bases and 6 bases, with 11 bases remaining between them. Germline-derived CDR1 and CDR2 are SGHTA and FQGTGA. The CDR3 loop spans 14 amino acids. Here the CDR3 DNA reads TGTGCCAGCAGCCAGGACAGCTTTAATTCACCCCTCCACTTT. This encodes CASSQDSFNSPLHF. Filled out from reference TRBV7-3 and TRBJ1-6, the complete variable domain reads GAGVSQTPSNKVTEKGKYVELRCDPISGHTALYWYRQSLGQGPEFLIYFQGTGAADDSGLPNDRFFAVRPEGSVSTLKIQRTERGDSAVYLCASSQDSFNSPLHFGNGTRLTVT.

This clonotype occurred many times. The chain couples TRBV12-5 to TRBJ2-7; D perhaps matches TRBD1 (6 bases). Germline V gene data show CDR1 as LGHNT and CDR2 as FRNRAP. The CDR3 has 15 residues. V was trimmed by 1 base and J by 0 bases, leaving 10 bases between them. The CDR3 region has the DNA TGTGCTAGTGGTTTGGGACAGGAGTACTCCTACGAGCAGTACTTC. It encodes CASGLGQEYSYEQYF.

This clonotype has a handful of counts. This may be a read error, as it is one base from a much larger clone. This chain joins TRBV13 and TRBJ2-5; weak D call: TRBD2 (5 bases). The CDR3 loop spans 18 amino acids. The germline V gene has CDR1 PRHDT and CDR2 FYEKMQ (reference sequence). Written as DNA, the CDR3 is TGTGCCAGCAGCCCCAACCCCCCGGGTAGACGGGGTGTAGAGACCAAGTACTTC. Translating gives CASSPNPPGRRGVETKYF.

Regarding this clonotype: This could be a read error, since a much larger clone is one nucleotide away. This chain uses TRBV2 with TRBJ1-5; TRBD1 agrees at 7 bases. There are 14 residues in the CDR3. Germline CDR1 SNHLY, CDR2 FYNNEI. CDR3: CASTRDSPYHPQHF. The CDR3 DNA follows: TGTGCCAGCACCCGGGACAGCCCTTATCATCCCCAGCATTTT. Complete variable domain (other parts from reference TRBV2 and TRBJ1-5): EPEVTQTPSHQVTQMGQEVILRCVPISNHLYFYWYRQILGQKVEFLVSFYNNEISEKSEIFDDQFSVERPDGSNFTLKIRSTKLEDSAMYFCASTRDSPYHPQHFGDGTRLSIL.

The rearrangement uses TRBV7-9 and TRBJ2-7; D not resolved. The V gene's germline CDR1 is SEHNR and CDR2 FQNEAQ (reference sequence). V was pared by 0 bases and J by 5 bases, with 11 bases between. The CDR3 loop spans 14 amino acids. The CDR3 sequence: CASSLAIGRDEQYF. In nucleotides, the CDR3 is TGTGCCAGCAGCTTAGCCATCGGACGGGACGAGCAGTACTTC.

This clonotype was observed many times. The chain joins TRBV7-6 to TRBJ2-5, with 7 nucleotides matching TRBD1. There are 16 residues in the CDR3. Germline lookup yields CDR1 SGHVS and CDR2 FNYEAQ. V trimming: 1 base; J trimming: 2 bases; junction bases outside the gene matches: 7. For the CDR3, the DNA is TGTGCCAGCAGCTTAGAAGTGTCCAGGGGGCAAGAGACCCAGTACTTC. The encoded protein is CASSLEVSRGQETQYF. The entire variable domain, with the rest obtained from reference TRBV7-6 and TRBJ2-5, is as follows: GAGVSQSPRYKVTKRGQDVALRCDPISGHVSLYWYRQALGQGPEFLTYFNYEAQQDKSGLPNDRFSAERPEGSISTLTIQRTEQRDSAMYRCASSLEVSRGQETQYFGPGTRLLVL.

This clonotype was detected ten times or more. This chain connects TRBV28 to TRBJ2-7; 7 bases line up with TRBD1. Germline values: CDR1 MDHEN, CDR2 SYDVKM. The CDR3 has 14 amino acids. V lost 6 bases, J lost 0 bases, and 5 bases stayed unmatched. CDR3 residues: CASSRTGPSYEQYF. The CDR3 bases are TGTGCCAGCAGCCGGACAGGTCCCTCCTACGAGCAGTACTTC.

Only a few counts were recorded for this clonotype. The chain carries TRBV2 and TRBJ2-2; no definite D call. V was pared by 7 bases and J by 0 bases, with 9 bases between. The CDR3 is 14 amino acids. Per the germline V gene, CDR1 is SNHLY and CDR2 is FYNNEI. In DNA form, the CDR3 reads TGTGCCAGCAAAAAGGCTCCGAACACCGGGGAGCTGTTTTTT. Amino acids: CASKKAPNTGELFF.